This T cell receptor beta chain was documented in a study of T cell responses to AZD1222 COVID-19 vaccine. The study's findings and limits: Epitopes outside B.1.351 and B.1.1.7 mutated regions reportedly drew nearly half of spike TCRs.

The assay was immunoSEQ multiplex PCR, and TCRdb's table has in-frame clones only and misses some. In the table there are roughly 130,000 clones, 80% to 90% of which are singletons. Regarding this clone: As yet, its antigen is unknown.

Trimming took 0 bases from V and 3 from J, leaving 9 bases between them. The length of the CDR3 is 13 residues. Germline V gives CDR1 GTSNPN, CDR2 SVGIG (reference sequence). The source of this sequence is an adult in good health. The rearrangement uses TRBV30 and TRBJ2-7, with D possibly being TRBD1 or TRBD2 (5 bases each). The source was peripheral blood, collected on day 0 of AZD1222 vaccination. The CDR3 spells CAWSVFGGYEQYF. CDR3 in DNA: TGTGCCTGGAGTGTATTTGGGGGCTACGAGCAGTACTTC.